This T cell receptor beta chain was recorded in a study of regulatory T cells in long-lasting Graves disease. Sample time point: newly diagnosed GD, antithyroid drugs for less than 3 months. There was RNA extracted from PBMCs, and the TCR library was made from it. This clonotype turned up a few times. At one end the junction does not follow the germline gene, possibly because of a read error. Germline V gene sequence: CDR1 MNHNS, CDR2 SASEGT. CDR3 length: 16 residues. Through Arm-PCR of CDR3 regions and iRepertoire HTBI primers, TCR beta libraries were built. MiXCR, applied by TCRdb to the multiplex PCR reads, yields one record per CDR3 protein. Of over 450,000 distinct CDR3 sequences in the sample, approximately 12% were seen once. This sample also appeared in a second study, on T cells in Graves' hyperthyroidism and ophthalmopathy.

The sample in question was peripheral blood mononuclear cells (PBMCs), obtained at new diagnosis, from a patient treated with antithyroid drugs. The chain recombines TRBV6-1 with TRBJ2-3; D is undetermined. The clonotype originates from a woman younger than 45 with Graves disease. The CDR3 here is CASSPIHSPTPDTQYF. For the CDR3, the DNA is TGTGCCAGCAGTCCCATCCACAGCCCCACCCCCGATACGCAGTACTTT.